The 28 T cell receptor beta chains reported below all come from one sample, sequenced in a study of blood T cell repertoires in COVID-19. Repertoires were generated with immunoSEQ multiplex PCR, while TCRdb's copy carries only in-frame clones and drops some. The top ten clones hold roughly 35% of a sample with over 120,000 clones, over 70% of them seen once. The specimen sequenced was peripheral blood. The receptors were gathered from a man aged 45-65 years who had recovered from COVID-19.

V usage is TRBV15 and J usage is TRBJ2-1; a weak D match, TRBD1 (5 bases). CDR1 and CDR2 from the germline V gene are LNHNV and YYDKDF (reference sequence). The CDR3 contains 16 residues. V was cut by 5 bases and J by 0 bases, with 14 bases left in between. The CDR3 DNA reads as TGTGCCACCAGCCCGCCCCAGGGCTTCTCCTACAATGAGCAGTTCTTC. Translated, it gives CATSPPQGFSYNEQFF.

J is TRBJ1-2 and V is TRBV14, with 8 nucleotides matching TRBD1. Germline CDR1 is SGHDN and CDR2 is FVKESK. The CDR3 is 15 residues long. Trimming took 0 bases from V and 4 from J; bases not matched to a gene: 4. CDR3 protein: CASSQDPGGFYGYTF. CDR3 nucleotide sequence: TGTGCCAGCAGCCAAGACCCAGGGGGCTTCTATGGCTACACCTTC.

J is TRBJ2-1 and V is TRBV29-1; 7 positions match TRBD2. This CDR3 region has 13 residues. V was pared by 5 bases and J by 4 bases, with 5 bases of the junction left unmatched. The germline V gene encodes CDR1 SQVTM and CDR2 ANQGSEA. The chain's CDR3 is CSVSGDLYNEQFF. In DNA form, the CDR3 reads TGCAGCGTTAGCGGGGACCTGTACAATGAGCAGTTCTTC.

V usage is TRBV9 and J usage is TRBJ2-7, with D tentatively TRBD1 (5 bases). V was shortened by 3 bases and J by 3 bases, with 10 bases between the two germline ends. Germline CDR1 is SGDLS and CDR2 is YYNGEE. The CDR3 is made up of 13 amino acids. CDR3 sequence reads: CASSGAGLYEQYF. DNA for the CDR3: TGTGCCAGCAGCGGTGCAGGGCTCTACGAGCAGTACTTC.

The count of this clone is one. The genes are TRBV10-3 and TRBJ2-3; 15 bases align to TRBD2. V lost 6 bases and J lost 2; bases outside the gene matches: 6. Per the germline V gene, CDR1 is ENHRY and CDR2 is SYGVKD. This CDR3 has 17 residues. The CDR3 region is CAISQGLAGGLTDTQYF. CDR3 nucleotides: TGTGCCATCAGCCAGGGACTAGCGGGGGGCCTCACAGATACGCAGTATTTT.

This chain joins TRBV2 and TRBJ1-3; D is undetermined. The germline gives CDR1 SNHLY, CDR2 FYNNEI. V gave up 3 bases and J gave up 0 bases, with 6 bases separating them. This CDR3 has 14 amino acids. CDR3 coding DNA: TGTGCCAGCAGTGAGGAGAGCTCTGGAAACACCATATATTTT. As protein: CASSEESSGNTIYF.

The genes are TRBV7-2 and TRBJ2-3; possible D gene TRBD1, 7 bases. The V end was cut by 5 bases, the J end by 3 bases, with 15 bases between. Germline V gene sequence: CDR1 SGHTA, CDR2 FQGNSA. This CDR3 spans 15 amino acids. The CDR3 is CASSPRRGRTDTQYF. CDR3 in DNA: TGTGCCAGCAGCCCACGGAGGGGGCGGACAGATACGCAGTATTTT.

The J gene is TRBJ1-1, the V gene TRBV7-6, with 8 nucleotides matching TRBD1. Germline assignment: CDR1 SGHVS and CDR2 FNYEAQ. The CDR3 length is 15 residues. After removal of 1 base from V and 8 bases from J, the junction contained 9 bases not matched to a gene. The CDR3 protein is CASSLGVSGGMEAFF. CDR3 in DNA: TGTGCCAGCAGCTTAGGAGTCTCAGGGGGCATGGAAGCTTTCTTT.

J is TRBJ1-2 and V is TRBV5-6, with 10 bases that match TRBD1. Germline V gene data show CDR1 as SGHDT and CDR2 as YYEEEE. Trimming cost V 3 bases and J 5 bases; bases outside gene matches: 7. The CDR3 totals 15 residues. The CDR3 nucleotides are TGTGCCAGCAGCTCCCCGGGACAGGGGTCTTATGGCTACACCTTC. It is translated as CASSSPGQGSYGYTF. Complete variable domain (other parts from reference TRBV5-6 and TRBJ1-2): DAGVTQSPTHLIKTRGQQVTLRCSPKSGHDTVSWYQQALGQGPQFIFQYYEEEERQRGNFPDRFSGHQFPNYSSELNVNALLLGDSALYLCASSSPGQGSYGYTFGSGTRLTVV.

The gene calls are TRBV7-8 and TRBJ1-5, with D unresolved. V was pared by 0 bases and J by 0 bases, with 3 bases between. The V gene's germline CDR1 is SGHVS and CDR2 FQNEAQ. CDR3 length: 14 residues. The CDR3 protein is CASSLAHSNQPQHF. CDR3 DNA sequence: TGTGCCAGCAGCTTAGCCCATAGCAATCAGCCCCAGCATTTT.

The chain is built from TRBV4-2 and TRBJ2-7; 9 bases align to TRBD1. This CDR3 comprises 16 residues. V trimming: 3 bases; J trimming: 0 bases; junction bases outside the gene matches: 6. Germline assignment: CDR1 LGHNA and CDR2 YNFKEQ. CDR3 DNA: TGTGCCAGCAGCCATGCCGGGACAGGGAGCTCCTACGAGCAGTACTTC. Translation: CASSHAGTGSSYEQYF.

This chain uses TRBV11-3 with TRBJ1-3; a weak D match, TRBD1 (5 bases). The CDR3 consists of 16 residues. The V and J ends lost 7 bases and 0 bases respectively, with 16 bases between them. Per germline, CDR1 SGHNT and CDR2 YENEEA. Here the CDR3 reads CASTREGSYSGNTIYF. Here the CDR3 DNA reads TGTGCCAGCACGAGGGAGGGGTCCTACTCTGGAAACACCATATATTTT.

V is TRBV4-3 and J is TRBJ2-4, with D uncertain. V was cut by 0 bases and J by 4 bases, with 7 bases left in between. The CDR3 contains 14 residues. Germline CDR1 is LGHNA and CDR2 is YSLEER. The DNA of the CDR3 is TGCGCCAGCAGCCAAGATAACAGAAAAAACATTCAGTACTTC. Translating gives CASSQDNRKNIQYF.

The chain recombines TRBV6-6 with TRBJ2-2, with TRBD1 as a possible D gene (6 bases). Germline-derived CDR1 and CDR2 are MNHNY and SVGAGI (reference sequence). V lost 11 bases to trimming and J lost 0 bases, with 13 bases between them. The CDR3 sequence is 14 residues long. CDR3 bases: TGTGCCGGACGAGACAGGACGAACACCGGGGAGCTGTTTTTT. Its translation is CAGRDRTNTGELFF.

The genes are TRBV7-8 and TRBJ2-2; TRBD2 matches 10 bases. Trimming cost V 5 bases and J 2 bases; bases outside gene matches: 8. The CDR3 is made up of 17 amino acids. CDR1 and CDR2 from the germline V gene are SGHVS and FQNEAQ. CDR3 in DNA: TGTGCCAGCAGCGTTGAACTAGCGGGGAGAAACACCGGGGAGCTGTTTTTT. Residues: CASSVELAGRNTGELFF. The full variable domain, its missing parts supplied by reference TRBV7-8 and TRBJ2-2, is GAGVSQSPRYKVAKRGQDVALRCDPISGHVSLFWYQQALGQGPEFLTYFQNEAQLDKSGLPSDRFFAERPEGSVSTLKIQRTQQEDSAVYLCASSVELAGRNTGELFFGEGSRLTVL.

The chain links TRBV12-3 or TRBV12-4 to TRBJ1-4; D remains ambiguous. This CDR3 is 12 amino acids long. V lost 2 bases to trimming and J lost 14 bases, with 12 bases between them. The CDR3 nucleotides are TGTGCCAGCAGTTTATCGGGAGGCCTTCTGTTTTTT. This codes for CASSLSGGLLFF.

The genes are TRBV5-1 and TRBJ2-1, with D possibly TRBD2 on 7 matching bases. V lost 0 bases and J lost 9, with 16 bases in between. The germline V gene encodes CDR1 SGHRS and CDR2 YFSETQ. The CDR3 is made up of 15 amino acids. CDR3 region: CASSLEGGGAGEQFF. In DNA form, the CDR3 reads TGCGCCAGCAGCTTGGAAGGGGGAGGGGCAGGTGAGCAGTTCTTC.

The chain links TRBV4-1 to TRBJ2-3; 7 bases fit TRBD1. The germline V gene has CDR1 MGHRA and CDR2 YSYEKL. J was trimmed by 0 bases and V by 4 bases; bases with no gene match: 7. CDR3 length: 16 amino acids. The CDR3 DNA reads TGCGCCAGCAGCCTTCAGACAGGGCCAAGCACAGATACGCAGTATTTT. This translates into CASSLQTGPSTDTQYF.

The chain uses TRBV2 and TRBJ1-2, with 8 bases aligning to TRBD1. Per germline, CDR1 SNHLY and CDR2 FYNNEI. The CDR3 totals 13 residues. The V and J ends lost 6 bases and 0 bases, in that order; junction bases with no gene match: 0. The CDR3 bases are TGTGCCAGCAGGGGACAGGCTAACTATGGCTACACCTTC. It translates to CASRGQANYGYTF.

The gene calls are TRBV7-2 and TRBJ1-4; 7 nucleotides align to TRBD1. V shed 2 bases and J 5 bases; nucleotides not matched to a gene: 5. Germline V gives CDR1 SGHTA, CDR2 FQGNSA. CDR3 length: 15 amino acids. In DNA form, the CDR3 reads TGTGCCAGCAGCTTACAGGGACAGAGAAATGAAAAACTGTTTTTT. This codes for CASSLQGQRNEKLFF.

The V call is TRBV19, the J call TRBJ2-3; 8 bases line up with TRBD1. The junction had 12 bases not matched to a gene; V was cut back by 6 bases and J by 1 base. The CDR3 length is 17 residues. Germline V gene data show CDR1 as LNHDA and CDR2 as SQIVND (reference sequence). CDR3 DNA sequence: TGTGCCAGTAGCAAATCCCTCTCAGGGGGCGGCACAGATACGCAGTATTTT. This gives the protein CASSKSLSGGGTDTQYF.

This clone was seen a handful of times. This chain joins TRBV4-2 and TRBJ1-6, with TRBD1 matching over 10 bases. Germline assignment: CDR1 LGHNA and CDR2 YNFKEQ. This CDR3 has 14 amino acids. V lost 1 base to trimming and J lost 9 bases; unmatched junction nucleotides: 0. CDR3 in amino acids: CASSQGTGGSPLHF. CDR3 DNA sequence: TGTGCCAGCAGCCAAGGGACAGGGGGTTCACCCCTCCACTTT.

This clone has just one count. V is TRBV3-1 (or the pseudogene TRBV3-2) and J is TRBJ2-3; 8 bases fit TRBD2. V dropped 0 bases and J dropped 10; count of bases not matched to a gene: 3. CDR1 is LGHDT, CDR2 YNNKEL, per germline (reference sequence). CDR3 length equals 13 residues. CDR3 DNA sequence: TGTGCCAGCAGCCAAGATCGGGGGGGATCGCAGTATTTT. This encodes CASSQDRGGSQYF.

V and J are TRBV7-2 and TRBJ1-5; unclear D gene. The length of the CDR3 is 13 residues. V gave up 2 bases and J gave up 7 bases, with 9 bases separating them. Germline-derived CDR1 and CDR2 are SGHTA and FQGNSA. CDR3 sequence (DNA): TGTGCCAGCAGCTTATGGGCAGAGCAGCCCCAGCATTTT. This codes for CASSLWAEQPQHF. Combining the CDR3 with reference TRBV7-2 and TRBJ1-5 gives the whole variable domain GAGVSQSPSNKVTEKGKDVELRCDPISGHTALYWYRQSLGQGLEFLIYFQGNSAPDKSGLPSDRFSAERTGGSVSTLTIQRTQQEDSAVYLCASSLWAEQPQHFGDGTRLSIL.

The genes are TRBV5-1 and TRBJ2-7, with 7 nucleotides matching TRBD1. The CDR3 totals 16 residues. The germline V gene has CDR1 SGHRS and CDR2 YFSETQ. V dropped 0 bases and J dropped 6; count of bases not matched to a gene: 12. CDR3 region: CASSLGMTGFGSEQYF. The CDR3 nucleotides are TGCGCCAGCAGCTTGGGGATGACAGGGTTTGGGAGCGAGCAGTACTTC.

The V gene is TRBV6-4, the J gene TRBJ1-1, with a tentative D call TRBD1 (6 bases). The germline V gene has CDR1 MRHNA and CDR2 SNTAGT. CDR3 length equals 15 residues. Trimming stripped 11 bases from V and 1 base from J, with 20 bases between. The DNA of the CDR3 is TGTGCCCTCCAGGGCAAATGGGGACAGAACACTGAAGCTTTCTTT. Protein product: CALQGKWGQNTEAFF.

The chain recombines TRBV4-3 with TRBJ2-1; D is unresolved. CDR1 is LGHNA and CDR2 is YSLEER in the germline V gene. This CDR3 has 13 residues. V dropped 6 bases and J dropped 2 bases, with 8 bases sitting between them. The CDR3 DNA reads as TGCGCCAGCAGTGATGAGACCTACAATGAGCAGTTCTTC. Encoded protein: CASSDETYNEQFF.

J is TRBJ1-3 and V is TRBV7-9; no clear D gene. With 4 bases removed from V and 5 bases from J, the gap between germline ends came to 15 bases. Germline lookup yields CDR1 SEHNR and CDR2 FQNEAQ (reference sequence). This CDR3 is built from 15 residues. CDR3 in DNA: TGTGCCAGCAGCTCTGACACTCTCACCCGAAACACCATATATTTT. Protein sequence: CASSSDTLTRNTIYF.